The 27 T cell receptor beta chains given below trace back to one sample, sequenced in a study of T cell responses to AZD1222 COVID-19 vaccine. The protocol was immunoSEQ multiplex PCR, while the TCRdb copy is restricted to in-frame clones and leaves out a portion. The repertoire holds about 120,000 clones, with 85% to 95% as singletons. This material consisted of peripheral blood, taken on day 0 of AZD1222 vaccination. The receptors come from an adult in good health.

The rearrangement joins TRBV7-2 to TRBJ1-5; TRBD1 matches at 9 bases. The V segment lost 1 base and the J segment 6 bases; nucleotides outside the gene matches: 4. Germline CDR1 is SGHTA and CDR2 is FQGNSA. This CDR3 contains 15 residues. The CDR3 here is CASSLVGTGSQPQHF. The CDR3 DNA sequence: TGTGCCAGCAGCTTAGTGGGGACAGGGAGTCAGCCCCAGCATTTT.

The chain links TRBV6-5 to TRBJ1-2; D is unclear. V shed 6 bases and J shed 8 bases, with 19 bases lying between them. The CDR3 is 14 amino acids. The germline V gene has CDR1 MNHEY and CDR2 SVGAGI. CDR3 DNA: TGTGCCAGCAGCTCCTCCCGGGGAAGTCTAGGCTACACCTTC. As protein: CASSSSRGSLGYTF.

The CDR3 spells CASSLGQYNEQFF. DNA for the CDR3: TGTGCCAGCAGCTTAGGACAGTACAATGAGCAGTTCTTC. V usage is TRBV7-9 and J usage is TRBJ2-1; possible D gene TRBD1, 5 bases. The CDR3 has 13 amino acids. Deletions cut 1 base from V and 4 bases from J, with 5 bases between. Per the germline V gene, CDR1 is SEHNR and CDR2 is FQNEAQ (reference sequence). The whole variable domain, remainder taken from reference TRBV7-9 and TRBJ2-1, is DTGVSQNPRHKITKRGQNVTFRCDPISEHNRLYWYRQTLGQGPEFLTYFQNEAQLEKSRLLSDRFSAERPKGSFSTLEIQRTEQGDSAMYLCASSLGQYNEQFFGPGTRLTVL.

The chain recombines TRBV4-1 with TRBJ2-7; possibly TRBD1 for D (8 bases). Trimming pared 3 bases from V and 4 bases from J, leaving 16 bases between. The CDR3 sequence is 15 residues long. From germline, CDR1 is MGHRA and CDR2 YSYEKL. The CDR3, as DNA: TGCGCCAGCAGCCACCCGACAGGGGAGGGTTACGAGCAGTACTTC. It encodes CASSHPTGEGYEQYF.

CDR3 loop: CASSFLQGGIETQYF. CDR3 DNA sequence: TGTGCCAGCAGCTTTCTGCAGGGGGGAATAGAGACCCAGTACTTC. The gene calls are TRBV7-8 and TRBJ2-5, with D tentatively TRBD1 (7 bases). In germline, CDR1 is SGHVS, CDR2 FQNEAQ. V was cut by 3 bases and J by 4 bases, with 15 bases left in between. The CDR3 has 15 residues. Looking up the rest from reference TRBV7-8 and TRBJ2-5 gives the full variable domain: GAGVSQSPRYKVAKRGQDVALRCDPISGHVSLFWYQQALGQGPEFLTYFQNEAQLDKSGLPSDRFFAERPEGSVSTLKIQRTQQEDSAVYLCASSFLQGGIETQYFGPGTRLLVL.

This clone has more than one count but fewer than ten. The rearrangement uses TRBV3-1 (or the pseudogene TRBV3-2) and TRBJ1-6, with 8 bases that match TRBD1. The CDR3 loop spans 15 amino acids. V was pared by 2 bases and J by 10 bases, with 7 bases of the junction left unmatched. Germline V gene lookup returns CDR1 LGHDT and CDR2 YNNKEL (reference sequence). The CDR3 nucleotides are TGTGCCAGCAGCCAACAGGACAGGGTAGGCTCACCCCTCCACTTT. It codes for CASSQQDRVGSPLHF.

This clone has a handful of counts. The V call is TRBV21-1, the J call TRBJ1-5; the table assigns TRBD1, which was not confirmed against the DNA. TRBV21-1 is a recognized pseudogene. The length of the CDR3 is 15 residues. The CDR3 nucleotides read TGTGCCATCTCTGTCCGACAGGTAGGGATTCAGCCCCAGCATTTT. Its translation: CAISVRQVGIQPQHF.

The chain links TRBV28 to TRBJ1-5; no definite D call. In germline, CDR1 is MDHEN, CDR2 SYDVKM. The CDR3 spans 13 residues. Between the trimmed V and J ends, which lost 6 bases and 2 bases, there was a span of 8 bases. This chain's CDR3 is CASRSRGNQPQHF. The CDR3, as DNA: TGTGCCAGCAGGAGCCGGGGCAATCAGCCCCAGCATTTT.

The CDR3 reads CSTNRENSNQPQHF. The CDR3 DNA follows: TGCAGCACCAACAGGGAAAATAGCAATCAGCCCCAGCATTTT. This rearrangement joins TRBV29-1 to TRBJ1-5; D possibly corresponds to TRBD1 (6 bases). This CDR3 has 14 residues. The germline CDR1 and CDR2 sequences are SQVTM and ANQGSEA. V was clipped by 8 bases and J by 0 bases, with 14 bases between them.

The chain employs TRBV19 and TRBJ1-5; tentatively, D is TRBD1 (5 bases). V was pared by 5 bases and J by 9 bases, with 14 bases between. CDR3 length: 13 amino acids. Germline V CDR1 and CDR2: LNHDA, SQIVND (reference sequence). The CDR3, as DNA: TGTGCCAGTAGTCCGGCTTCTAGGGGGCCCCAGCATTTT. Its translation is CASSPASRGPQHF.

The J gene is TRBJ2-3, the V gene TRBV28, with no clear D. CDR1 is MDHEN, CDR2 SYDVKM, per germline. The CDR3 has 16 amino acids. V was clipped by 2 bases and J by 3 bases, with 15 bases between them. CDR3 in amino acids: CASSLKGWYGTDTQYF. Here the CDR3 DNA reads TGTGCCAGCAGTTTAAAGGGTTGGTATGGTACAGATACGCAGTATTTT. Combining the CDR3 with reference TRBV28 and TRBJ2-3 gives the whole variable domain DVKVTQSSRYLVKRTGEKVFLECVQDMDHENMFWYRQDPGLGLRLIYFSYDVKMKEKGDIPEGYSVSREKKERFSLILESASTNQTSMYLCASSLKGWYGTDTQYFGPGTRLTVL.

This rearrangement joins TRBV10-1 to TRBJ1-4, with 7 bases fitting TRBD1. V gave up 0 bases and J gave up 7 bases; unmatched junction bases: 11. The CDR3 sequence is 17 residues long. The germline V gene encodes CDR1 WNHNN and CDR2 SYGVQD (reference sequence). CDR3 region: CASSESRSTGRGEKLFF. The DNA for the CDR3 is TGCGCCAGCAGTGAGTCCCGCTCGACAGGGCGAGGTGAAAAACTGTTTTTT.

The gene calls are TRBV5-1 and TRBJ2-1; 9 bases are shared with TRBD1. Germline V gene data show CDR1 as SGHRS and CDR2 as YFSETQ. The CDR3 runs 14 residues. The junction had 4 bases not matched to a gene; V was cut back by 3 bases and J by 6 bases. CDR3 residues: CASSSRQGGNEQFF. The DNA for the CDR3 is TGCGCCAGCAGCTCCCGACAGGGGGGCAATGAGCAGTTCTTC. The entire variable domain, with the rest obtained from reference TRBV5-1 and TRBJ2-1, is as follows: KAGVTQTPRYLIKTRGQQVTLSCSPISGHRSVSWYQQTPGQGLQFLFEYFSETQRNKGNFPGRFSGRQFSNSRSEMNVSTLELGDSALYLCASSSRQGGNEQFFGPGTRLTVL.

The gene calls are TRBV5-1 and TRBJ2-2; perhaps D is TRBD1 or TRBD2 (6 bases each). CDR3 size: 17 residues. In germline, CDR1 is SGHRS, CDR2 YFSETQ. V lost 1 base to trimming and J lost 0 bases, with 13 bases between them. The CDR3 DNA reads as TGCGCCAGCAGCTTGCGGGGGCCGACGACGAACACCGGGGAGCTGTTTTTT. This gives the protein CASSLRGPTTNTGELFF.

This clone was observed a single time. The genes are TRBV4-2 and TRBJ2-1; TRBD2 matches at 11 bases. The CDR3 is 16 residues long. V lost 1 base and J lost 7; bases outside the gene matches: 6. Germline assignment: CDR1 LGHNA and CDR2 YNFKEQ. CDR3 in DNA: TGTGCCAGCAGCCAAGTGGGTAGCGGGGGGGATAATGAGCAGTTCTTC. As protein: CASSQVGSGGDNEQFF.

The chain joins TRBV5-4 to TRBJ1-2; tentatively, D is TRBD1 (5 bases). The CDR3 is 14 amino acids. V shed 1 base and J shed 7 bases, with 14 bases lying between them. Germline V gene sequence: CDR1 SGHNT, CDR2 YYREEE (reference sequence). The CDR3 region has the DNA TGTGCCAGCAGCTTGTACAGGAATAACGGTGGCTACACCTTC. This encodes CASSLYRNNGGYTF.

The chain joins TRBV5-1 to TRBJ1-2; D is possibly TRBD1 (6 bases). The germline V gene encodes CDR1 SGHRS and CDR2 YFSETQ. V shed 3 bases and J shed 4 bases, with 13 bases lying between them. This CDR3 region has 14 residues. The CDR3: CASSWRGVGYGYTF. The CDR3, as DNA: TGCGCCAGCAGCTGGAGGGGGGTTGGCTATGGCTACACCTTC.

As to this clone: Other DNA sequences in this sample translate to the same CDR3. The chain joins TRBV11-2 to TRBJ2-7; D not certain. This CDR3 comprises 12 residues. The germline V and J ends were trimmed by 3 bases and 5 bases, with 8 bases remaining between them. CDR1 and CDR2 from the germline V gene are SGHAT and FQNNGV. This CDR3 reads CASSLGRNEQYF. CDR3 coding DNA: TGTGCCAGCAGCTTGGGTCGGAACGAGCAGTACTTC. The full variable domain, its missing parts supplied by reference TRBV11-2 and TRBJ2-7, is EAGVAQSPRYKIIEKRQSVAFWCNPISGHATLYWYQQILGQGPKLLIQFQNNGVVDDSQLPKDRFSAERLKGVDSTLKIQPAKLEDSAVYLCASSLGRNEQYFGPGTRLTVT.

This clone has only a few counts. The CDR3 nucleotides are TGTGCCAGCAGCGTAGGGGCAGATACGCAGTATTTT. Amino acids: CASSVGADTQYF. The chain combines TRBV9 with TRBJ2-3; D is unclear. This CDR3 is built from 12 residues. Germline V lookup: CDR1 SGDLS, CDR2 YYNGEE. The V end was cut by 0 bases, the J end by 4 bases, with 3 bases between. The whole variable domain, filled in from reference TRBV9 and TRBJ2-3, reads DSGVTQTPKHLITATGQRVTLRCSPRSGDLSVYWYQQSLDQGLQFLIQYYNGEERAKGNILERFSAQQFPDLHSELNLSSLELGDSALYFCASSVGADTQYFGPGTRLTVL.

The rearrangement links TRBV9 to TRBJ2-3; a weak D match, TRBD1 (6 bases). From germline, CDR1 is SGDLS and CDR2 YYNGEE. CDR3 length equals 14 residues. The ends were cut back, 4 bases at V and 4 bases at J, with 13 bases in the middle. The chain's CDR3 is CASSSRGGADTQYF. The CDR3 DNA reads as TGTGCCAGCAGCTCCCGAGGGGGAGCAGATACGCAGTATTTT. The whole variable domain, remainder taken from reference TRBV9 and TRBJ2-3, is DSGVTQTPKHLITATGQRVTLRCSPRSGDLSVYWYQQSLDQGLQFLIQYYNGEERAKGNILERFSAQQFPDLHSELNLSSLELGDSALYFCASSSRGGADTQYFGPGTRLTVL.

The gene calls are TRBV11-2 and TRBJ2-2, with TRBD2 as a possible D gene (6 bases). The ends were cut back, 5 bases at V and 7 bases at J, with 11 bases in the middle. Germline V gives CDR1 SGHAT, CDR2 FQNNGV. This CDR3 has 13 residues. The CDR3 sequence: CASSLRGSGELFF. Written as DNA, the CDR3 is TGTGCCAGCAGCCTACGGGGGAGCGGGGAGCTGTTTTTT.

The chain employs TRBV4-1 and TRBJ1-5; D is perhaps TRBD1 (6 bases). CDR3 length equals 16 residues. V lost 3 bases and J lost 4, with 16 bases in between. Per germline, CDR1 MGHRA and CDR2 YSYEKL. CDR3 sequence (DNA): TGCGCCAGCAGCCACTCCGGGACAACGGGGAATCAGCCCCAGCATTTT. This translates into CASSHSGTTGNQPQHF.

This clone was seen once. The chain carries TRBV10-2 and TRBJ2-3, with 7 positions matching TRBD2. Germline V gene data show CDR1 as WSHSY and CDR2 as SAAADI. Unmatched junction bases numbered 5, after V lost 2 bases and J lost 0 bases. This CDR3 is 16 amino acids long. The chain's CDR3 is CASSEARGTSTDTQYF. In nucleotides, the CDR3 is TGCGCCAGCAGTGAGGCGCGGGGGACTAGCACAGATACGCAGTATTTT.

This clone showed up just once. This chain connects TRBV2 to TRBJ2-3; 7 bases match TRBD2. The V gene end was trimmed by 7 bases and the J gene end by 3 bases; junction bases not matched to a gene: 4. Germline-derived CDR1 and CDR2 are SNHLY and FYNNEI. This CDR3 region has 13 residues. The CDR3 bases are TGTGCCAGCAACGTACTAGCGACAGATACGCAGTATTTT. Protein: CASNVLATDTQYF.

This sequence joins TRBV27 and TRBJ2-1, with D possibly matching TRBD2 (5 bases). CDR3 length: 17 residues. Trimming removed 5 bases at V and 5 bases at J, with 22 bases between. Looked up from germline, CDR1 is MNHEY and CDR2 is SMNVEV (reference sequence). CDR3 in DNA: TGTGCCAGCAGTCCCAGCCCCCTTTTCAGGCGGGACAATGAGCAGTTCTTC. Translating it yields CASSPSPLFRRDNEQFF.

V and J are TRBV11-3 and TRBJ1-1; D unclear. Germline V gene sequence: CDR1 SGHNT, CDR2 YENEEA. This CDR3 is built from 15 residues. V was pared by 0 bases and J by 1 base, with 9 bases between. The CDR3 loop reads CASSLEQLRNTEAFF. As DNA, the CDR3 is TGTGCCAGCAGCTTAGAGCAACTCCGGAACACTGAAGCTTTCTTT.

V usage is TRBV18 and J usage is TRBJ1-3, with D possibly matching TRBD1 (5 bases). Germline lookup yields CDR1 KGHSH and CDR2 LQKENI. This CDR3 is built from 17 residues. V lost 2 bases and J lost 0, with 14 bases in between. CDR3 nucleotide sequence: TGTGCCAGCTCACCAAGTGCTTGGGGGAGCTCTGGAAACACCATATATTTT. This gives the protein CASSPSAWGSSGNTIYF.